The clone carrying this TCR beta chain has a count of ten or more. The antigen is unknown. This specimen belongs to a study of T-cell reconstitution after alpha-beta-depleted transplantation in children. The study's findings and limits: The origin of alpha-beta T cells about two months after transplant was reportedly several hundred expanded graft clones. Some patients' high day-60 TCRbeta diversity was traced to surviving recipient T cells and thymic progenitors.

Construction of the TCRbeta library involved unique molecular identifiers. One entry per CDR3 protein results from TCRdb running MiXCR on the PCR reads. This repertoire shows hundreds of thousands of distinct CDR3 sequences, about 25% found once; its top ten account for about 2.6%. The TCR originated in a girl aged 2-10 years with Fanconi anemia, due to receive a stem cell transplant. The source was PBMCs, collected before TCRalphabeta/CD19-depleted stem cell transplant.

The CDR3 spells CSATDGPYEQYF. CDR3 sequence (DNA): TGCAGTGCCACGGACGGACCCTACGAGCAGTACTTC. The V call is TRBV20-1, the J call TRBJ2-7; no clear D gene. Trimming removed 6 bases from V and 2 bases from J, with 11 bases in between. Germline V gene lookup returns CDR1 DFQATT and CDR2 SNEGSKA (reference sequence). CDR3 length: 12 residues.